A selection of T cell receptor beta chains follows, all from one sample in a study of shared clonotypes between healthy human individuals. Only in-frame clones appear in the TCRdb table, and some are missing; sequencing was by immunoSEQ multiplex PCR. The sample contains about 800,000 clones, about 97% of which appear only once. The sample was naive CD8+ T cells sorted from blood. These TCRs come from a man younger than 45 in good health. CDR3s include the opening cysteine and the closing phenylalanine or tryptophan. Fields, in order: CDR3 length, D gene, J gene, clone size, V gene, CDR3 DNA, CDR3 protein. D genes are given only for firm matches. Some rows mark clone size as missing; the rest say once, few, many or name a class of expanded clone.

length: 14
D: TRBD2
J: TRBJ2-1
size: .
V: TRBV15
DNA: TGTGCCACCACCTCTAGCGGGGAATACAATGAGCAGTTCTTC
CDR3: CATTSSGEYNEQFF

length: 15
D: TRBD2
J: TRBJ2-1
size: .
V: TRBV7-8
DNA: TGTGCCAGCAGCTTTGGAGCGGGAGGAGGCAATGAGCAGTTCTTC
CDR3: CASSFGAGGGNEQFF

length: 16
D: .
J: TRBJ2-7
size: .
V: TRBV7-9
DNA: TGTGCCAGCAGCTCACCCCTCGCAGGGAGCTCCTACGAGCAGTACTTC
CDR3: CASSSPLAGSSYEQYF

length: 12
D: .
J: TRBJ2-3
size: .
V: TRBV28
DNA: TGTGCTGCGGACAAGAGCACAGATACGCAGTATTTT
CDR3: CAADKSTDTQYF

length: 16
D: TRBD2
J: TRBJ2-1
size: .
V: TRBV2
DNA: TGTGCCAGCCGCCCTGCGGGGGGCAATATTGACAATGAGCAGTTCTTC
CDR3: CASRPAGGNIDNEQFF

length: 13
D: .
J: TRBJ2-2
size: .
V: TRBV19
DNA: TGTGCCAGTAGTATAGATACGGGGGCTGGGCTGTTTTTT
CDR3: CASSIDTGAGLFF

length: 15
D: TRBD1
J: TRBJ1-1
size: .
V: TRBV7-6
DNA: TGTGCCAGCAGCTTAGGCCGGGACAGGCTCCCTGAAGCTTTCTTT
CDR3: CASSLGRDRLPEAFF

length: 14
D: .
J: TRBJ2-2
size: .
V: TRBV9
DNA: TGTGCCAGCAGCATAGACTACTACACCGGGGAGCTGTTTTTT
CDR3: CASSIDYYTGELFF

length: 18
D: .
J: TRBJ1-3
size: .
V: TRBV5-1
DNA: TGCGCCAGCAGCTCAGGTCCCGGCCAATTCAGCTCTGGAAACACCATATATTTT
CDR3: CASSSGPGQFSSGNTIYF

length: 15
D: TRBD2
J: TRBJ2-1
size: .
V: TRBV5-1
DNA: TGCGCCAGCAGCTTGGTCCTAGCGGGAGAGGATGAGCAGTTCTTC
CDR3: CASSLVLAGEDEQFF

length: 14
D: .
J: TRBJ2-7
size: .
V: TRBV28
DNA: TGTGCCAGCACCGGGGGGCAGACCCCCTACGAGCAGTACTTC
CDR3: CASTGGQTPYEQYF

length: 13
D: .
J: TRBJ2-7
size: .
V: TRBV15
DNA: TGTGCCACCAGCCTCTATCCCACCTACGAGCAGTACTTC
CDR3: CATSLYPTYEQYF

length: 15
D: .
J: TRBJ1-4
size: .
V: TRBV7-9
DNA: TGTGCCAGCAGCTTAGTTCAGGGACCGAATGAAAAACTGTTTTTT
CDR3: CASSLVQGPNEKLFF

length: 16
D: .
J: TRBJ1-5
size: .
V: TRBV2
DNA: TGTGCCAGCAGTGATGTGAGCGTAGCCAGGAATCAGCCCCAGCATTTT
CDR3: CASSDVSVARNQPQHF

length: 15
D: .
J: TRBJ1-5
size: once
V: TRBV10-3
DNA: TGTGCCATCAGTGATTCCACAACCAGCAATCAGCCCCAGCATTTT
CDR3: CAISDSTTSNQPQHF

length: 14
D: .
J: TRBJ2-3
size: .
V: TRBV9
DNA: TGTGCCAGCAGCGTAGCATTGAGGGTCGATACGCAGTATTTT
CDR3: CASSVALRVDTQYF

length: 15
D: .
J: TRBJ1-5
size: .
V: TRBV5-5
DNA: TGTGCCAGCAGCTTGGGGGACCAGAGCGGTGAGCCCCAGCATTTT
CDR3: CASSLGDQSGEPQHF

length: 19
D: .
J: TRBJ2-2
size: .
V: TRBV7-7
DNA: TGTGCCAGCAGCGGAACGAGCCTCGGGACATCTGCGAACACCGGGGAGCTGTTTTTT
CDR3: CASSGTSLGTSANTGELFF

length: 13
D: .
J: TRBJ2-1
size: .
V: TRBV27
DNA: TGTGCCAGCAGTCGAGGCTCCTACAATGAGCAGTTCTTC
CDR3: CASSRGSYNEQFF

length: 11
D: .
J: TRBJ1-3
size: .
V: TRBV6-6
DNA: TGTGCCAGCATCAAGGCAGCCACCATATATTTT
CDR3: CASIKAATIYF

length: 14
D: .
J: TRBJ2-7
size: once
V: TRBV30
DNA: TGTGCCTGGAGTGTAGTTGTCCCCCCTATAGAGCAGTACTTC
CDR3: CAWSVVVPPIEQYF

length: 16
D: TRBD2
J: TRBJ2-1
size: .
V: TRBV9
DNA: TGTGCCAGCAGCCCCCCCGGGACTAGCTTCCACAATGAGCAGTTCTTC
CDR3: CASSPPGTSFHNEQFF

length: 15
D: TRBD1
J: TRBJ1-5
size: .
V: TRBV6-5
DNA: TGTGCCAGCAGTAAACGGACAGGGGGCAATCAGCCCCAGCATTTT
CDR3: CASSKRTGGNQPQHF

length: 13
D: .
J: TRBJ2-5
size: .
V: TRBV7-9
DNA: TGTGCCAGCAGCTACAGGGTTCAAGAGACCCAGTACTTC
CDR3: CASSYRVQETQYF

length: 13
D: .
J: TRBJ2-2
size: .
V: TRBV9
DNA: TGTGCCAGCAGCGCCCAGAACACCGGGGAGCTGTTTTTT
CDR3: CASSAQNTGELFF

length: 17
D: TRBD2
J: TRBJ2-3
size: .
V: TRBV5-4
DNA: TGTGCCAGCAGACCACTAGCGGAATCGGAGGGCACAGATACGCAGTATTTT
CDR3: CASRPLAESEGTDTQYF

length: 15
D: .
J: TRBJ2-6
size: .
V: TRBV9
DNA: TGTGCCAGCAGCGGCCCTTTGGCTGGGGCCAACGTCCTGACTTTC
CDR3: CASSGPLAGANVLTF

length: 16
D: .
J: TRBJ2-3
size: .
V: TRBV7-9
DNA: TGTGCCAGCAGCTCCTTGACAGGCGTTAGCACAGATACGCAGTATTTT
CDR3: CASSSLTGVSTDTQYF

length: 14
D: TRBD1
J: TRBJ2-7
size: .
V: TRBV15
DNA: TGTGCCACCGGGACAGGGAGTGGGGCCTACGAGCAGTACTTC
CDR3: CATGTGSGAYEQYF

length: 14
D: TRBD2
J: TRBJ2-7
size: .
V: TRBV29-1
DNA: TGCAGCGTAACCGGGACTAGCGGACCCTACGAGCAGTACTTC
CDR3: CSVTGTSGPYEQYF

length: 15
D: TRBD2
J: TRBJ2-3
size: .
V: TRBV10-3
DNA: TGTGCCATCAGTGTACTAGCGGACGGCACAGATACGCAGTATTTT
CDR3: CAISVLADGTDTQYF

length: 15
D: TRBD2
J: TRBJ2-2
size: once
V: TRBV10-2
DNA: TGCGCCAGTGATAGCGGGAGAGCCGACACCGGGGAGCTGTTTTTT
CDR3: CASDSGRADTGELFF

length: 16
D: TRBD2
J: TRBJ2-7
size: .
V: TRBV7-9
DNA: TGTGCCAGCAGCCCGATTTCCGGGACTACCCGCTACGAGCAGTACTTC
CDR3: CASSPISGTTRYEQYF

length: 15
D: TRBD1
J: TRBJ2-2
size: .
V: TRBV29-1
DNA: TGCAGCGTCGCCGCGGGGACAGGGGTCACCGGGGAGCTGTTTTTT
CDR3: CSVAAGTGVTGELFF

length: 16
D: .
J: TRBJ2-1
size: .
V: TRBV5-1
DNA: TGCGCCAGCAGCTTGCGAAGGCCCGTCGGAGGCGATGAGCAGTTCTTC
CDR3: CASSLRRPVGGDEQFF

length: 13
D: .
J: TRBJ2-7
size: .
V: TRBV27
DNA: TGTGCCAGCAGTACGACCGGGCCCTTCGAGCAGTACTTC
CDR3: CASSTTGPFEQYF

length: 16
D: .
J: TRBJ1-1
size: .
V: TRBV15
DNA: TGTGCCACCAGCAGAGATCCCCCAGGGATGAACACTGAAGCTTTCTTT
CDR3: CATSRDPPGMNTEAFF

length: 11
D: .
J: TRBJ2-2
size: .
V: TRBV15
DNA: TGTGCCACCAGTGGCGGCGGGGAGCTGTTTTTT
CDR3: CATSGGGELFF

length: 15
D: TRBD2
J: TRBJ2-3
size: .
V: TRBV7-6
DNA: TGTGCCAGCAGCTCCGCTAGCGGGAGCACAGATACGCAGTATTTT
CDR3: CASSSASGSTDTQYF

length: 13
D: .
J: TRBJ2-4
size: once
V: TRBV5-6
DNA: TGTGCCAGCAGCTTGGTGGGACGGGACATTCAGTACTTC
CDR3: CASSLVGRDIQYF

length: 15
D: .
J: TRBJ2-5
size: .
V: TRBV11-2
DNA: TGTGCCAGCAGCTTTGCCCCTGCGGTGCAAGAGACCCAGTACTTC
CDR3: CASSFAPAVQETQYF

length: 15
D: TRBD1
J: TRBJ2-7
size: once
V: TRBV7-6
DNA: TGTGCCAGCAGTCGTGCTCCGGGACAGGGGTACGAGCAGTACTTC
CDR3: CASSRAPGQGYEQYF

length: 13
D: .
J: TRBJ2-2
size: .
V: TRBV30
DNA: TGTGCCTGGAGTGATCCGAACACCGGGGAGCTGTTTTTT
CDR3: CAWSDPNTGELFF

length: 14
D: TRBD1
J: TRBJ2-5
size: .
V: TRBV13
DNA: TGTGCCAGCAAAAAGTCACAGGGGGAAGAGACCCAGTACTTC
CDR3: CASKKSQGEETQYF

length: 16
D: TRBD1
J: TRBJ2-7
size: .
V: TRBV2
DNA: TGTGCCAGCAGTGAAGTTGGGACAGGGGTCGGGTACGAGCAGTACTTC
CDR3: CASSEVGTGVGYEQYF

length: 15
D: .
J: TRBJ2-1
size: .
V: TRBV27
DNA: TGTGCCAGCAGTTTAGGGCAGGCGGCGTACAATGAGCAGTTCTTC
CDR3: CASSLGQAAYNEQFF

length: 13
D: .
J: TRBJ2-2
size: .
V: TRBV5-4
DNA: TGTGCCAGCAGCTCGGAGAACACCGGGGAGCTGTTTTTT
CDR3: CASSSENTGELFF